These 15 T cell receptor beta chains share one sample of origin, sequenced in a study of T-cell memory formation after mild COVID-19. MiXCR, run by TCRdb on the 5' RACE reads, gives a single entry per CDR3 protein. Of tens of thousands of distinct CDR3 sequences in the sample, over 6.5% were seen once. Sequenced: PBMCs or a T cell subset sorted from them (not recorded which). The receptor source for this set is an adult who had mild COVID-19 (a few samples of this study predate the infection). Cell type and time point are not known.

This clonotype is judged medium-sized. The chain carries TRBV7-8 and TRBJ2-4; TRBD2 matches at 12 bases. Germline CDR1 SGHVS, CDR2 FQNEAQ. The CDR3 is 19 amino acids. The V segment lost 2 bases and the J segment 0 bases; nucleotides outside the gene matches: 8. The CDR3 DNA follows: TGTGCCAGCAGCTTATTGGCTAGCGGGGGGGTCCCAGCCAAAAACATTCAGTACTTC. The encoded protein is CASSLLASGGVPAKNIQYF.

The chain links TRBV9 to TRBJ2-5; possible D gene TRBD2, 6 bases. The CDR3 extends over 14 amino acids. CDR1 is SGDLS and CDR2 is YYNGEE in the germline V gene. Deletions cut 1 base from V and 5 bases from J, with 12 bases between. CDR3 coding DNA: TGTGCCAGCAGCGTAAAGGGAGGAGGGGAGACCCAGTACTTC. As protein: CASSVKGGGETQYF. Supplemented by reference TRBV9 and TRBJ2-5, the full variable domain reads DSGVTQTPKHLITATGQRVTLRCSPRSGDLSVYWYQQSLDQGLQFLIQYYNGEERAKGNILERFSAQQFPDLHSELNLSSLELGDSALYFCASSVKGGGETQYFGPGTRLLVL.

The V gene is TRBV29-1, the J gene TRBJ1-1; D unclear. The CDR3 runs 12 residues. Germline assignment: CDR1 SQVTM and CDR2 ANQGSEA. Trimming cost V 4 bases and J 8 bases, with 14 bases left between them. CDR3 sequence (DNA): TGCAGCGTTGCACCCTCGGAAGGAGAAGCTTTCTTT. This sequence encodes CSVAPSEGEAFF.

CDR3 nucleotide sequence: TGTGCCTGGAGTGTGAAGGGGGCTGGGTCCTACGAGCAGTACTTC. Protein: CAWSVKGAGSYEQYF. This rearrangement joins TRBV30 to TRBJ2-7; TRBD1 agrees at 7 bases. CDR3 size: 15 residues. With 0 bases clipped from V and 1 base from J, the junction kept 6 bases outside the gene matches. Germline assignment: CDR1 GTSNPN and CDR2 SVGIG (reference sequence). The variable domain in full, with the rest retrieved from reference TRBV30 and TRBJ2-7, is SQTIHQWPATLVQPVGSPLSLECTVEGTSNPNLYWYRQAAGRGLQLLFYSVGIGQISSEVPQNLSASRPQDRQFILSSKKLLLSDSGFYLCAWSVKGAGSYEQYFGPGTRLTVT.

CDR3 DNA sequence: TGTGCCAGCAGCTTAGCGTCAGGACTAGCGGGAGGAAACACAGATACGCAGTATTTT. This encodes CASSLASGLAGGNTDTQYF. This chain connects TRBV7-6 to TRBJ2-3; 14 bases are shared with TRBD2. The CDR3 is made up of 19 amino acids. Germline V lookup: CDR1 SGHVS, CDR2 FNYEAQ. Trimming at V came to 0 bases and at J to 2 bases, leaving 7 bases not matched to a gene.

Only a few counts were recorded for this clonotype. The V and J genes are TRBV5-1 and TRBJ1-1, with TRBD1 as a possible D gene (6 bases). This CDR3 region has 16 residues. Germline V gene sequence: CDR1 SGHRS, CDR2 YFSETQ. The V end lost 0 bases, the J end lost 2 bases, and 14 bases lay between the germline ends. DNA of the CDR3: TGCGCCAGCAGCTTGGACGGGGGCGCGGTTAACACTGAAGCTTTCTTT. This encodes CASSLDGGAVNTEAFF.

This clonotype was counted at least ten times. The V call is TRBV12-5, the J call TRBJ2-1; 9 bases are shared with TRBD1. Germline CDR1 and CDR2: LGHNT and FRNRAP. The CDR3 contains 20 residues. After removal of 3 bases from V and 6 bases from J, the junction contained 21 bases not matched to a gene. CDR3 in amino acids: CASGFSSTGGNRGLSNEQFF. CDR3 coding DNA: TGTGCTAGTGGTTTCTCCTCAACTGGTGGGAACAGGGGGCTCAGCAATGAGCAGTTCTTC.

This clonotype came up many times. The genes are TRBV18 and TRBJ2-1; TRBD2 matches 8 bases. The CDR3 covers 16 residues. Germline trimming cut 0 bases from V and 6 bases from J; bases unmatched to any gene: 7. Germline CDR1 reads KGHSH; CDR2 reads LQKENI. As DNA, the CDR3 is TGTGCCAGCTCACCACCGCTCGGGGGGGCCGGCAATGAGCAGTTCTTC. Residues: CASSPPLGGAGNEQFF. Based on the CDR3 plus reference TRBV18 and TRBJ2-1, the full variable domain is NAGVMQNPRHLVRRRGQEARLRCSPMKGHSHVYWYRQLPEEGLKFMVYLQKENIIDESGMPKERFSAEFPKEGPSILRIQQVVRGDSAAYFCASSPPLGGAGNEQFFGPGTRLTVL.

This clonotype was picked up many times. This chain connects TRBV7-2 to TRBJ2-7; D is uncertain. CDR1 and CDR2 (germline): SGHTA, FQGNSA. The CDR3 runs to 11 residues. Trimming left V 5 bases short and J 4 bases short, with 6 bases between. The CDR3 DNA follows: TGTGCCAGCAGCCCCCGGTACGAGCAGTACTTC. This codes for CASSPRYEQYF.

The gene calls are TRBV11-3 and TRBJ2-1, with TRBD2 as a possible D gene (6 bases). This CDR3 is 17 amino acids long. The V gene lost 2 bases and the J gene lost 5 bases, with 19 bases spanning the gap. Germline V gene data show CDR1 as SGHNT and CDR2 as YENEEA. The CDR3 DNA reads TGTGCCAGCAGCTTATTTGGGACTGTCCGAACAAACAATGAGCAGTTCTTC. It encodes CASSLFGTVRTNNEQFF. The full variable domain, in which reference TRBV11-3 and TRBJ2-1 provide the parts outside the CDR3, is EAGVVQSPRYKIIEKKQPVAFWCNPISGHNTLYWYLQNLGQGPELLIRYENEEAVDDSQLPKDRFSAERLKGVDSTLKIQPAELGDSAVYLCASSLFGTVRTNNEQFFGPGTRLTVL.

This clonotype appeared a few times. The rearrangement joins TRBV30 to TRBJ1-2; D remains unclear. CDR3 length: 12 residues. Germline-derived CDR1 and CDR2 are GTSNPN and SVGIG (reference sequence). Trimming stripped 5 bases from V and 3 bases from J, with 10 bases between. The CDR3 is CAWELFDYGYTF. DNA of the CDR3: TGTGCCTGGGAACTATTTGACTATGGCTACACCTTC.

The genes are TRBV5-1 and TRBJ1-4, with D possibly being TRBD1 (5 bases). CDR3 size: 14 residues. Trimming took off 3 bases at V and 6 bases at J, with 12 bases between the two ends. The germline CDR1 and CDR2 sequences are SGHRS and YFSETQ. CDR3 in amino acids: CASSSGRADEKLFF. CDR3 DNA sequence: TGCGCCAGCAGCTCCGGCAGGGCCGATGAAAAACTGTTTTTT.

This clonotype was detected many times. The chain employs TRBV7-9 and TRBJ2-1; TRBD2 matches 10 bases. The germline gives CDR1 SEHNR, CDR2 FQNEAQ (reference sequence). The CDR3 spans 16 residues. Trimming cost V 5 bases and J 4 bases; bases outside gene matches: 8. The CDR3 sequence is CASSPFTSGVYNEQFF. In DNA, the CDR3 is TGTGCCAGCAGCCCTTTTACTAGCGGGGTTTACAATGAGCAGTTCTTC.

The sample holds many counts of this clonotype. This rearrangement joins TRBV5-1 to TRBJ2-2; D remains ambiguous. Germline V CDR1 and CDR2: SGHRS, YFSETQ. This CDR3 is 14 amino acids long. V dropped 0 bases and J dropped 8 bases, with 11 bases sitting between them. The CDR3 region has the DNA TGCGCCAGCAGCTTGGGGAACCCGGCGGGGGAGCTGTTTTTT. Translated, it gives CASSLGNPAGELFF.

The chain carries TRBV3-1 and TRBJ1-2; D is unclear. V was pared by 8 bases and J by 8 bases, with 12 bases between. This CDR3 comprises 11 residues. CDR1 is LGHDT, CDR2 YNNKEL, per germline (reference sequence). The CDR3, as DNA: TGTGCCAGCGGCGATTTCGGCGGCTACACCTTC. Protein: CASGDFGGYTF.